This entry features one T cell receptor beta chain sequence. V gave up 1 base and J gave up 5 bases, with 14 bases separating them. Germline V lookup: CDR1 LNHDA, CDR2 SQIVND (reference sequence). The CDR3 sequence is 15 residues long. The table came from immunoSEQ multiplex PCR; TCRdb's copy has only in-frame clones and leaves some out. Seen here are 210,000 or so clones, about nine tenths observed once, and the top ten hold roughly 4.2%. The sample comes from a study of blood T cell repertoires in COVID-19. Across the study: The analysed material was cDNA or gDNA that came from T cells, B-cell-depleted T cells, or PBMCs.

Sequenced material: peripheral blood. The chain recombines TRBV19 with TRBJ1-1; tentative D call: TRBD1 (5 bases). The origin of this receptor is a man aged 50 to 59 with acute or convalescent COVID-19. CDR3 bases: TGTGCCAGTAGTATAGGAGAAGGGCGGGGGACTGAAGCTTTCTTT. This sequence encodes CASSIGEGRGTEAFF.